The 10 T cell receptor beta chains in this list originate from one sample, sequenced in a study of T cell responses to AZD1222 COVID-19 vaccine. The assay was immunoSEQ multiplex PCR, and TCRdb's table has in-frame clones only and misses some. The profile shows around 150,000 clones, around nine tenths of them singletons. The material was peripheral blood, obtained on day 0 of AZD1222 vaccination. Source of these receptors: an adult in good health.

V usage is TRBV5-6 and J usage is TRBJ1-5, with TRBD1 matching over 9 bases. J lost 0 bases, V lost 4 bases, and 14 bases had no gene match. This CDR3 contains 19 residues. Germline-derived CDR1 and CDR2 are SGHDT and YYEEEE. The CDR3 sequence: CASSRRGQGLYNSNQPQHF. CDR3 nucleotide sequence: TGTGCCAGCAGCCGACGGGGACAGGGACTCTACAATAGCAATCAGCCCCAGCATTTT.

The V and J genes are TRBV30 and TRBJ2-1, with 9 bases identical to TRBD2. CDR1 GTSNPN and CDR2 SVGIG come from the germline V gene (reference sequence). The junction had 12 bases not matched to a gene; V was cut back by 1 base and J by 2 bases. CDR3 length equals 18 residues. The CDR3 loop reads CAWSGILWAGGTYNEQFF. The CDR3 bases are TGTGCCTGGAGTGGAATCCTTTGGGCGGGAGGGACCTACAATGAGCAGTTCTTC.

The chain combines TRBV10-3 with TRBJ1-4, with 9 bases that match TRBD1. Trimming at V came to 3 bases and at J to 3 bases, leaving 5 bases not matched to a gene. This CDR3 has 16 amino acids. CDR1 and CDR2 from the germline V gene are ENHRY and SYGVKD. The DNA for the CDR3 is TGTGCCATCAGTGACACAACAGGGGGCCCTAATGAAAAACTGTTTTTT. This translates into CAISDTTGGPNEKLFF.

This rearrangement joins TRBV9 to TRBJ2-6; possibly TRBD1 or TRBD2 for D (5 bases each). The CDR3 runs 16 residues. Trimming left V 3 bases short and J 0 bases short, with 10 bases between. Germline values: CDR1 SGDLS, CDR2 YYNGEE. The CDR3 sequence is CASSGGPDSGANVLTF. CDR3 sequence (DNA): TGTGCCAGCAGCGGGGGACCCGACTCTGGGGCCAACGTCCTGACTTTC.

The CDR3: CASETLRKPQHF. The CDR3 DNA is TGTGCCAGCGAGACCCTCAGGAAACCCCAGCATTTT. The chain links TRBV28 to TRBJ1-5; no firm D call. Trimming left V 8 bases short and J 10 bases short, with 15 bases between. Germline V gives CDR1 MDHEN, CDR2 SYDVKM. This CDR3 spans 12 amino acids.

The CDR3: CSASQFPDRVEVNQPQHF. CDR3 DNA: TGCAGTGCTAGTCAATTCCCGGACAGGGTCGAAGTTAATCAGCCCCAGCATTTT. V and J are TRBV20-1 and TRBJ1-5; 8 bases are a match to TRBD1. Looked up from germline, CDR1 is DFQATT and CDR2 is SNEGSKA (reference sequence). This CDR3 spans 18 amino acids. With 3 bases clipped from V and 4 bases from J, the junction kept 17 bases outside the gene matches.

The gene calls are TRBV14 and TRBJ2-3; no definite D call. The length of the CDR3 is 11 residues. The ends were cut back, 7 bases at V and 7 bases at J, with 9 bases in the middle. CDR1 is SGHDN and CDR2 is FVKESK in the germline V gene. The CDR3 bases are TGTGCCAGCACGAAGCTGAATACGCAGTATTTT. The encoded protein is CASTKLNTQYF.

This chain uses TRBV30 with TRBJ1-6; D is perhaps TRBD1 (6 bases). Germline V gene lookup returns CDR1 GTSNPN and CDR2 SVGIG (reference sequence). The V end was cut by 4 bases, the J end by 7 bases, with 11 bases between. CDR3 length: 13 amino acids. The CDR3 coding sequence is TGTGCCTGGAATACAGGGATGAATTCACCCCTCCACTTT. This codes for CAWNTGMNSPLHF.

This clone turned up a few times. The J gene is TRBJ1-6, the V gene TRBV19; 11 nucleotides line up with TRBD1. Looked up from germline, CDR1 is LNHDA and CDR2 is SQIVND (reference sequence). The V gene end was trimmed by 5 bases and the J gene end by 7 bases; junction bases not matched to a gene: 7. The CDR3 consists of 16 residues. CDR3: CASSRTGGAGNSPLHF. CDR3 in DNA: TGTGCCAGTAGTCGGACAGGGGGCGCGGGGAATTCACCCCTCCACTTT.

The chain combines TRBV5-1 with TRBJ2-7; the match to TRBD1 covers 9 bases. In germline, CDR1 is SGHRS, CDR2 YFSETQ. The V gene end was trimmed by 3 bases and the J gene end by 2 bases; junction bases not matched to a gene: 18. The CDR3 runs to 19 residues. This chain's CDR3 is CASSSGSLGIGQGPYEQYF. For the CDR3, the DNA is TGCGCCAGCAGCTCCGGGTCGTTGGGTATCGGACAGGGGCCCTACGAGCAGTACTTC.